This T cell receptor beta chain was obtained from a study of blood T cell repertoires in COVID-19. Study-level background: Acute and convalescent COVID-19 specimens originated in the United States, Italy and Spain.

Authors' data handling: Counts of nucleated cells, estimated from reference gene primer amplification, were obtained. Profiling relied on immunoSEQ multiplex PCR, and the TCRdb table lists in-frame clones only, not all of them. V and J calls and clone size come straight from that table; D and trimming were deduced from the DNA. Here the sample spans 150,000 to 200,000 clones, approximately 80% being singletons. This CDR3 region has 12 residues. Trimming cost V 2 bases and J 6 bases; bases outside gene matches: 0. Germline V CDR1 and CDR2: KGHSH, LQKENI. Participants were aged about 18 to 90 years, lived in roughly 23 US areas, and enrolled virtually. Recovered participants had two consecutive negative NP/OP PCR tests, healthcare professional clearance, or symptom resolution.

Material: PBMCs or T cells enriched from blood (not recorded which). The chain has TRBV18 and TRBJ1-2; 7 nucleotides align to TRBD1. The source is a woman aged 45 to 65 who had recovered from COVID-19. CDR3 amino acids: CASSPDRDGYTF. DNA for the CDR3: TGTGCCAGCTCACCAGACAGGGATGGCTACACCTTC. The whole variable domain, filled in from reference TRBV18 and TRBJ1-2, reads NAGVMQNPRHLVRRRGQEARLRCSPMKGHSHVYWYRQLPEEGLKFMVYLQKENIIDESGMPKERFSAEFPKEGPSILRIQQVVRGDSAAYFCASSPDRDGYTFGSGTRLTVV.